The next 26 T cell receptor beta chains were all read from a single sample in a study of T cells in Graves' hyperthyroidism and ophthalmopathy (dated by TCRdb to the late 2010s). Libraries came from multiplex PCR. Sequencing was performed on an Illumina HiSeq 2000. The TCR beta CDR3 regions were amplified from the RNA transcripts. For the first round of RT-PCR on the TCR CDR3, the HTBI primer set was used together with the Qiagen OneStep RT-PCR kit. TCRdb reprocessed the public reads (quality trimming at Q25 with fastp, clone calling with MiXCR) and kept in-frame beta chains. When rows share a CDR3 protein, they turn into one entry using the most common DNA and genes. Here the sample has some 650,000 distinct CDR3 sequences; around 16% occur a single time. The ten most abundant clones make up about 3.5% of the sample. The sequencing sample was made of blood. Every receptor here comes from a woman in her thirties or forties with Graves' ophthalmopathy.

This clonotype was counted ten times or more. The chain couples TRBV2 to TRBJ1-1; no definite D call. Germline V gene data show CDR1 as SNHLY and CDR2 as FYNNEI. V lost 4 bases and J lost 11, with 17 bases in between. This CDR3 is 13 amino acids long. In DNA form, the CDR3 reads TGTGCCAGCAGTGTGGCCCTAGGCAGTTTGGCTTTCTTT. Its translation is CASSVALGSLAFF. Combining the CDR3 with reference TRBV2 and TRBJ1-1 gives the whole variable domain EPEVTQTPSHQVTQMGQEVILRCVPISNHLYFYWYRQILGQKVEFLVSFYNNEISEKSEIFDDQFSVERPDGSNFTLKIRSTKLEDSAMYFCASSVALGSLAFFGQGTRLTVV.

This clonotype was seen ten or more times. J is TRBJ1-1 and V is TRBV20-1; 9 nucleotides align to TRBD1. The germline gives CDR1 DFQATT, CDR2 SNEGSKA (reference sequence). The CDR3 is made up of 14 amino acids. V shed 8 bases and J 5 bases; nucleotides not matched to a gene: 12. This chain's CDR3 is CSPNRDRAWTEAFF. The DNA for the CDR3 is TGCAGTCCGAATCGGGACAGGGCGTGGACTGAAGCTTTCTTT.

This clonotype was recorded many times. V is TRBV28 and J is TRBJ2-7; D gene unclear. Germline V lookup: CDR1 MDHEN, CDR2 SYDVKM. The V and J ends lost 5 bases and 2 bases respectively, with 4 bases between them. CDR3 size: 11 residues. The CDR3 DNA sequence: TGTGCCAGCAGTGCACCCTACGAGCAGTACTTC. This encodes CASSAPYEQYF.

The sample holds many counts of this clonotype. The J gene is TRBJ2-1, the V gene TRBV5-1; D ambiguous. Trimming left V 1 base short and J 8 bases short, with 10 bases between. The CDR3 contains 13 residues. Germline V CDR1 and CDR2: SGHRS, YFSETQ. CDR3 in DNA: TGCGCCAGCAGCTTGAGTGGGTTCGATGAGCAGTTCTTC. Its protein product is CASSLSGFDEQFF. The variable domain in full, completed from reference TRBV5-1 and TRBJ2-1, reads KAGVTQTPRYLIKTRGQQVTLSCSPISGHRSVSWYQQTPGQGLQFLFEYFSETQRNKGNFPGRFSGRQFSNSRSEMNVSTLELGDSALYLCASSLSGFDEQFFGPGTRLTVL.

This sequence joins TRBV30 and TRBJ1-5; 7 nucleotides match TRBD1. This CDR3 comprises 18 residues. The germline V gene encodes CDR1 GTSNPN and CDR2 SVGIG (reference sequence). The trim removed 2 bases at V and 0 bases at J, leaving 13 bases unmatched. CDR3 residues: CAWSISGGGQSSNQPQHF. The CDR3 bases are TGTGCCTGGAGTATATCCGGGGGGGGACAGTCTAGCAATCAGCCCCAGCATTTT.

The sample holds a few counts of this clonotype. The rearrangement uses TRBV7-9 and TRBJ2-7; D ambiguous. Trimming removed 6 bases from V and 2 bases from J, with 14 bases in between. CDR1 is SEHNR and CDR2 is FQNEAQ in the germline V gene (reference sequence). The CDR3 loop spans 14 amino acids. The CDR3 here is CASSSPGSPYEQYF. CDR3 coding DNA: TGTGCCAGCAGTAGTCCAGGTTCTCCCTACGAGCAGTACTTC.

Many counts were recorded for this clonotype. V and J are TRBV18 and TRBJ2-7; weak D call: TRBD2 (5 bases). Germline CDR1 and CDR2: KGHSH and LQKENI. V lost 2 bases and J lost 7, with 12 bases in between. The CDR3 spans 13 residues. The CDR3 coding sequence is TGTGCCAGCTCACCAAGGAACTTAGCGGAGCAGTACTTC. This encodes CASSPRNLAEQYF.

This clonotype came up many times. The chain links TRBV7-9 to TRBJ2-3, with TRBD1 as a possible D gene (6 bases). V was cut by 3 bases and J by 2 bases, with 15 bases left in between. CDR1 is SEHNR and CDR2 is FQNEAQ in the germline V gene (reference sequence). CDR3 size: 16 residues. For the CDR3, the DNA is TGTGCCAGCAGCTTCAACAGGGAAGGGTTCACAGATACGCAGTATTTT. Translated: CASSFNREGFTDTQYF.

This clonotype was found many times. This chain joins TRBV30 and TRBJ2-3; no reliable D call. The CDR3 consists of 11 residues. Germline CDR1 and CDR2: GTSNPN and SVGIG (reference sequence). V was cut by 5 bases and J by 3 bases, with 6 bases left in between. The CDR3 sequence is CAWRITDTQYF. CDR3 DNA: TGTGCCTGGCGGATTACAGATACGCAGTATTTT. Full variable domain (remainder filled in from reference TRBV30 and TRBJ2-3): SQTIHQWPATLVQPVGSPLSLECTVEGTSNPNLYWYRQAAGRGLQLLFYSVGIGQISSEVPQNLSASRPQDRQFILSSKKLLLSDSGFYLCAWRITDTQYFGPGTRLTVL.

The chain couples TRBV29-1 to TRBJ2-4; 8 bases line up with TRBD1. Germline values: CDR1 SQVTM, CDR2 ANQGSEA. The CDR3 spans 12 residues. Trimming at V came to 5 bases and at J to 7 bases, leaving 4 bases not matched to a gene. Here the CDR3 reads CSVRTGQNIQYF. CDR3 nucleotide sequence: TGCAGCGTTAGGACAGGGCAGAACATTCAGTACTTC.

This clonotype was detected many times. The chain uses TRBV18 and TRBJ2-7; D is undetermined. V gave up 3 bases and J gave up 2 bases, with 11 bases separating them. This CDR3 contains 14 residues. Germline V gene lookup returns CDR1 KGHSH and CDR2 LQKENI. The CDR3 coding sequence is TGTGCCAGCTCACCGGCAGCCTACCCCTACGAGCAGTACTTC. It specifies CASSPAAYPYEQYF. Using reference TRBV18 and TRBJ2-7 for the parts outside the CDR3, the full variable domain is NAGVMQNPRHLVRRRGQEARLRCSPMKGHSHVYWYRQLPEEGLKFMVYLQKENIIDESGMPKERFSAEFPKEGPSILRIQQVVRGDSAAYFCASSPAAYPYEQYFGPGTRLTVT.

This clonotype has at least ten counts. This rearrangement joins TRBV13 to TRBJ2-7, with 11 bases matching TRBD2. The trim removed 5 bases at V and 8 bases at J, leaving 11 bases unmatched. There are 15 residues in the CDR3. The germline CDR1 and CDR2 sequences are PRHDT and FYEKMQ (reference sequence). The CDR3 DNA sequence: TGTGCCAGCAGCCCTCGACTAGCGGGATATGAGAAGCAGTACTTC. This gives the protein CASSPRLAGYEKQYF.

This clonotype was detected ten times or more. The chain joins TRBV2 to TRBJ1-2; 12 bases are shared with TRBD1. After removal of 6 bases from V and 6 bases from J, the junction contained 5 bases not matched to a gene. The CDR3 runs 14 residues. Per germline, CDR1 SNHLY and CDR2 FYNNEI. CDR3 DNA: TGTGCCAGCAGCCGGGACAGGGGGCGGGATGGCTACACCTTC. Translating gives CASSRDRGRDGYTF.

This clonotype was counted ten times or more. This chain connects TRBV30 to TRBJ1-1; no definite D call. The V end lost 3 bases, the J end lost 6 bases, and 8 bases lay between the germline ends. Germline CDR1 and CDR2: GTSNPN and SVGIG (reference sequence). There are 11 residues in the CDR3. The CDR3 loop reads CAWRSTAEAFF. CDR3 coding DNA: TGTGCCTGGAGGTCGACGGCTGAAGCTTTCTTT.

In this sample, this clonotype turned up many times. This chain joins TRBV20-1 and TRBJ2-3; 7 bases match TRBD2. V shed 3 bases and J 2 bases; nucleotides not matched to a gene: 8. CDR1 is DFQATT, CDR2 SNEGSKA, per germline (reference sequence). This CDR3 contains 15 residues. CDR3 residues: CSASPKTSPTDTQYF. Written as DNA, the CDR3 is TGCAGTGCTAGTCCGAAGACTAGCCCCACAGATACGCAGTATTTT.

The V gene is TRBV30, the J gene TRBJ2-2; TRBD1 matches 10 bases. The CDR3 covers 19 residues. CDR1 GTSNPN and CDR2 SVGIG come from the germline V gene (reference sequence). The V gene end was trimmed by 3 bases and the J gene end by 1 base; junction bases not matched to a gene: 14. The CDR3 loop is CAWSYQPGQGLGNTGELFF. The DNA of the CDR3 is TGTGCCTGGAGCTACCAACCGGGACAGGGGTTGGGGAACACCGGGGAGCTGTTTTTT.

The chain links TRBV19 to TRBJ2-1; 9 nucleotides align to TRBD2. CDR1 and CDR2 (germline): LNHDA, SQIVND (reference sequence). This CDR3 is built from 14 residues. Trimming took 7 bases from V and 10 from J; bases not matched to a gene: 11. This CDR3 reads CASMGSGGVREQFF. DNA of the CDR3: TGTGCCAGTATGGGTAGCGGGGGTGTGCGGGAGCAGTTCTTC.

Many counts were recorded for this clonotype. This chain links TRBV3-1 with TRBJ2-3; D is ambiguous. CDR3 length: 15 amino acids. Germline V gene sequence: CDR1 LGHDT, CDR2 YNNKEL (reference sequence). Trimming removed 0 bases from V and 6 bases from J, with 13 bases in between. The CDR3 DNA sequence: TGTGCCAGCAGCCAAGATGGCGGCTACCACGATACGCAGTATTTT. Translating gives CASSQDGGYHDTQYF.

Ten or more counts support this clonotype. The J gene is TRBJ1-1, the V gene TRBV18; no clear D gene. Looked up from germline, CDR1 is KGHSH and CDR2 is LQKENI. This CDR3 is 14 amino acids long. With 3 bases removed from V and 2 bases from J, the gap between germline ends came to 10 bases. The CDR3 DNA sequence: TGTGCCAGCTCACCGCAGCCAGACAACACTGAAGCTTTCTTT. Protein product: CASSPQPDNTEAFF.

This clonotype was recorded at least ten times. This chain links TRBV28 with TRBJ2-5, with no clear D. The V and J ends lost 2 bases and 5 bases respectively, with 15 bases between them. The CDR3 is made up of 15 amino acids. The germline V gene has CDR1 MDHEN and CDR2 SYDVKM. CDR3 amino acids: CASSLAAHLGETQYF. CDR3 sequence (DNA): TGTGCCAGCAGTTTAGCCGCCCACTTAGGGGAGACCCAGTACTTC.

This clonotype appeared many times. The CDR3 DNA sequence: TGTGCCAGCAGCACCTTGACTAGCGGGATCGGCGAGCAGTACTTC. Protein sequence: CASSTLTSGIGEQYF. The V and J genes are TRBV6-1 and TRBJ2-7, with TRBD2 matching 11 bases. CDR3 length: 15 amino acids. The trim removed 6 bases at V and 6 bases at J, leaving 10 bases unmatched. CDR1 and CDR2 (germline): MNHNS, SASEGT.

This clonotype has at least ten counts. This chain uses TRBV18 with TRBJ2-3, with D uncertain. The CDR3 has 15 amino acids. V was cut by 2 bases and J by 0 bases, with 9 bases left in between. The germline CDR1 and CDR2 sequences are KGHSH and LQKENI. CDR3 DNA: TGTGCCAGCTCACCATCCGGAGCTAGCACAGATACGCAGTATTTT. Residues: CASSPSGASTDTQYF. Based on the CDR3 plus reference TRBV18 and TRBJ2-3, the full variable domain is NAGVMQNPRHLVRRRGQEARLRCSPMKGHSHVYWYRQLPEEGLKFMVYLQKENIIDESGMPKERFSAEFPKEGPSILRIQQVVRGDSAAYFCASSPSGASTDTQYFGPGTRLTVL.

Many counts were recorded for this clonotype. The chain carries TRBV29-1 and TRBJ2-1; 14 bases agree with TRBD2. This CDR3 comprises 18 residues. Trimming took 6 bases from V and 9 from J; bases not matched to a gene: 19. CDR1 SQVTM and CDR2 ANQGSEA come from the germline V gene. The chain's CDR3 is CSVAGTSGGRRVSGEQFF. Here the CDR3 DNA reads TGCAGCGTCGCCGGGACTAGCGGGGGTCGGCGAGTTTCGGGTGAGCAGTTCTTC.

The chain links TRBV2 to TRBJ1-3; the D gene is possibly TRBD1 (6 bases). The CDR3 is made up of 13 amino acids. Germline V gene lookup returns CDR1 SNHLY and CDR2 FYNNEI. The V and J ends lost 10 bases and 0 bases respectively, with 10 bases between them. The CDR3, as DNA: TGTGCCAACAGGGAACACTCTGGAAACACCATATATTTT. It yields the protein CANREHSGNTIYF.

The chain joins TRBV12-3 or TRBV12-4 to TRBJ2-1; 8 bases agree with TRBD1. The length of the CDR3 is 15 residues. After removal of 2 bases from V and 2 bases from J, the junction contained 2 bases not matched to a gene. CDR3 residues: CASSLTTGAYNEQFF. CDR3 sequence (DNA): TGTGCCAGCAGTTTAACGACAGGGGCCTACAATGAGCAGTTCTTC.

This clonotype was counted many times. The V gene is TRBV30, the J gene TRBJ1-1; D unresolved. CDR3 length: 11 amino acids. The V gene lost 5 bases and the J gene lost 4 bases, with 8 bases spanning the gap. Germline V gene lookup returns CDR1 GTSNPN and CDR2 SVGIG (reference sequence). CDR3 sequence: CAWAHGTEAFF. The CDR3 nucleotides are TGTGCCTGGGCTCACGGCACTGAAGCTTTCTTT.